One and the same sample provided the 2 T cell receptor beta chains below, sequenced in a study of CD8+CD57+ T cells in acquired aplastic anemia. Genomic DNA templated the TCR beta VDJ and CDR3 profiling. TCRdb reprocessed the reads via MiXCR and lists one record per CDR3 protein. The sample has roughly 80,000 distinct CDR3 sequences; about 45% are singletons. Sequenced input: sorted CD4+, CD8+, or CD8+CD57+ T cells (not recorded which) from PBMCs. These receptors came from a human donor in good health, serving as a control.

V and J are TRBV12-3 or TRBV12-4 and TRBJ2-2; 8 bases match TRBD2. V shed 5 bases, J shed 0 bases, and the junction held 2 bases outside the gene matches. This CDR3 has 15 amino acids. For the CDR3, the DNA is TGTGCCAGCAGTGCACTAGCGGCGAACACCGGGGAGCTGTTTTTT. It yields the protein CASSALAANTGELFF.

J is TRBJ1-1 and V is TRBV29-1; D remains unclear. Germline V gene sequence: CDR1 SQVTM, CDR2 ANQGSEA. V was pared by 8 bases and J by 10 bases, with 14 bases between. The CDR3 length is 10 residues. The CDR3 DNA sequence: TGCAGCAGTGAAGTGGGAGGAGCTTTCTTT. This encodes CSSEVGGAFF.